Listed below are T cell receptor beta chains from one sample, sequenced in a study of blood T cells in healthy people across ages. TCRdb reprocessed the 5' RACE reads via MiXCR and lists one record per CDR3 protein. The data show 1.5 million or so distinct CDR3 sequences, 40% to 45% seen once. Sequencing used blood. The receptor set was obtained from a young woman in good health. Both conserved end residues are part of each CDR3. D genes are given only for firm matches. Some rows mark clone size as missing; the rest say once, few, many or name a class of expanded clone.

V	D	length	size	J	CDR3	DNA
TRBV27	NA	16	NA	TRBJ2-2	CASSLVRSWNTGELFF	TGTGCCAGCAGTTTAGTGCGTAGCTGGAACACCGGGGAGCTGTTTTTT
TRBV2	NA	13	many	TRBJ2-1	CASSGETYNEQFF	TGTGCCAGCAGTGGGGAGACCTACAATGAGCAGTTCTTC
TRBV6-5	NA	16	NA	TRBJ1-3	CASSYRPRGAGNTIYF	TGTGCCAGCAGTTATCGGCCCCGGGGGGCTGGAAACACCATATATTTT
TRBV2	TRBD2	14	NA	TRBJ2-7	CASSRAGAYNEQYF	TGTGCCAGCAGTCGAGCGGGGGCCTACAATGAGCAGTACTTC
TRBV29-1	NA	11	few	TRBJ1-2	CSVPLPDGYTF	TGCAGCGTCCCCCTCCCCGATGGCTACACCTTC
TRBV6-1	NA	15	NA	TRBJ1-1	CASSDLYRVDTEAFF	TGTGCCAGCAGTGATTTGTACAGGGTCGACACTGAAGCTTTCTTT
TRBV19	TRBD1	15	few	TRBJ1-2	CASSIGDRSSYGYTF	TGTGCCAGTAGTATCGGGGACAGGAGCTCCTATGGCTACACCTTC
TRBV7-2	NA	16	NA	TRBJ1-3	CASSRGGGPSGNTIYF	TGTGCCAGCAGCCGTGGTGGCGGACCCTCTGGAAACACCATATATTTT
TRBV7-2	NA	16	NA	TRBJ1-2	CASSPMTGDFNYGYTF	TGTGCCAGCAGCCCAATGACCGGGGACTTTAACTATGGCTACACCTTC
TRBV27	NA	14	NA	TRBJ1-2	CASSSTGTIGGYTF	TGTGCCAGCAGTTCAACCGGGACCATAGGTGGCTACACCTTC
TRBV6-2/TRBV6-3	TRBD2	14	NA	TRBJ2-7	CASSLPGLSLGQYF	TGTGCCAGCAGTCTTCCGGGACTAAGCCTTGGGCAGTACTTC
TRBV9	NA	14	NA	TRBJ2-5	CASSVGGLLETQYF	TGTGCCAGCAGCGTAGGCGGGCTACTAGAGACCCAGTACTTC
TRBV27	NA	14	few	TRBJ2-7	CASSYRPFAYEQYF	TGTGCCAGCAGTTATCGGCCGTTTGCCTACGAGCAGTACTTC
TRBV10-3	TRBD1	13	few	TRBJ2-7	CAIKGTGEYEQYF	TGTGCCATCAAAGGGACAGGGGAATACGAGCAGTACTTC
TRBV7-2	NA	18	few	TRBJ2-1	CASSPDSTRFTSYNEQFF	TGTGCCAGCAGCCCCGATTCTACCAGGTTTACCTCCTACAATGAGCAGTTCTTC
TRBV6-6	NA	12	NA	TRBJ1-5	CASSPSPQPQHF	TGTGCCAGCAGCCCCAGCCCACAGCCCCAGCATTTT
TRBV10-3	TRBD2	14	few	TRBJ2-1	CAISEAGRGGEQFF	TGTGCCATCAGTGAGGCCGGTCGGGGGGGCGAGCAGTTCTTC
TRBV24-1	TRBD1	13	NA	TRBJ2-1	CATRDSSSNEQFF	TGTGCCACGAGGGACAGTTCATCAAATGAGCAGTTCTTC
TRBV7-2	NA	14	NA	TRBJ1-3	CASSPWRSGNTIYF	TGTGCCAGCAGCCCGTGGAGGTCCGGAAACACCATATATTTT
TRBV20-1	NA	13	few	TRBJ2-1	CSAGGLFNNEQFF	TGCAGTGCCGGTGGGCTCTTTAACAATGAGCAGTTCTTC
TRBV6-6	NA	12	NA	TRBJ2-5	CASSYPLETQYF	TGTGCCAGCAGTTACCCGCTGGAGACCCAGTACTTC
TRBV7-9	NA	15	NA	TRBJ1-2	CASRKGGRSYYGYTF	TGTGCCAGCAGAAAGGGGGGTAGGAGTTACTATGGCTACACCTTC
TRBV24-1	NA	11	few	TRBJ1-1	CATSRGTEAFF	TGTGCCACCAGTCGTGGCACTGAAGCTTTCTTT
TRBV28	NA	13	many	TRBJ1-5	CASSFLSNQPQHF	TGTGCCAGCAGTTTCTTGAGCAATCAGCCCCAGCATTTT
TRBV6-1	NA	13	few	TRBJ2-3	CASSGPSRDTQYF	TGTGCCAGCAGTGGCCCTTCCCGGGATACGCAGTATTTT
TRBV4-1	NA	17	NA	TRBJ2-7	CASSQVSDTTLYNEQYF	TGCGCCAGCAGCCAAGTGAGCGACACGACTCTCTACAATGAGCAGTACTTC
TRBV5-1	TRBD2	16	few	TRBJ2-1	CASSLEALAGVDEQFF	TGCGCCAGCAGCTTGGAGGCTCTAGCGGGAGTCGATGAGCAGTTCTTC
TRBV20-1	TRBD2	14	NA	TRBJ2-1	CSARALAGYNEQFF	TGCAGTGCTAGAGCCCTAGCGGGGTACAATGAGCAGTTCTTC
TRBV6-1	NA	14	few	TRBJ1-1	CASSEPQLGTEAFF	TGTGCCAGCAGTGAACCGCAGCTAGGGACTGAAGCTTTCTTT
TRBV13	TRBD2	18	NA	TRBJ2-3	CASSQGLAGGANTDTQYF	TGTGCCAGCAGCCAAGGACTAGCGGGGGGCGCTAACACAGATACGCAGTATTTT
TRBV12-3/TRBV12-4	TRBD2	13	few	TRBJ2-5	CASSPGGNNEQYF	TGTGCCAGCTCCCCCGGGGGGAACAATGAGCAGTACTTC
TRBV6-2/TRBV6-3	TRBD2	14	NA	TRBJ2-1	CASSYTSGGAEQFF	TGTGCCAGCAGTTACACTAGCGGGGGGGCTGAGCAGTTCTTC
TRBV7-3	NA	13	NA	TRBJ2-3	CATSEGGSDTQYF	TGTGCCACCTCCGAAGGGGGGTCAGATACGCAGTATTTT
TRBV21-1	NA	16	few	TRBJ1-6	CASSKFPAGGNSPLHF	TGTGCCAGCAGCAAATTTCCAGCAGGGGGCAATTCACCCCTCCACTTT
TRBV9	NA	15	few	TRBJ2-5	CASSVGWDPSETQYF	TGTGCCAGCAGCGTAGGGTGGGACCCCTCCGAGACCCAGTACTTC
TRBV28	NA	14	NA	TRBJ2-5	CASSGGLYQETQYF	TGTGCCAGCAGTGGGGGGTTGTACCAAGAGACCCAGTACTTC
TRBV6-1	TRBD1	17	few	TRBJ2-5	CASSDDRGQRPDETQYF	TGTGCCAGCAGTGATGATAGGGGACAGCGTCCGGATGAGACCCAGTACTTC
TRBV9	NA	14	NA	TRBJ2-3	CASSVGYGTDTQYF	TGTGCCAGCAGCGTAGGATACGGCACAGATACGCAGTATTTT
TRBV5-1	TRBD1	18	few	TRBJ2-1	CASSILGTGESGYNEQFF	TGCGCCAGCAGCATATTAGGGACAGGGGAGTCAGGATACAATGAGCAGTTCTTC
TRBV7-2	TRBD1	14	NA	TRBJ2-3	CASSLEGTADTQYF	TGTGCCAGCAGCTTAGAAGGGACAGCAGATACGCAGTATTTT
TRBV24-1	NA	17	NA	TRBJ2-5	CATSDPRDSHILNEQYF	TGTGCCACCAGTGATCCTCGAGACAGCCACATCCTGAATGAGCAGTACTTC
TRBV6-6	TRBD1	16	many	TRBJ1-2	CASSYAGGMNFYGYTF	TGTGCCAGCAGTTATGCAGGGGGCATGAATTTCTATGGCTACACCTTC
TRBV14	NA	14	NA	TRBJ1-6	CASSQDGYNSPLHF	TGTGCCAGCAGCCAAGACGGGTATAATTCACCCCTCCACTTT
TRBV20-1	NA	15	few	TRBJ2-1	CSAPSARSSYNEQFF	TGCAGTGCCCCTAGCGCAAGAAGCTCCTACAATGAGCAGTTCTTC
TRBV20-1	TRBD2	13	NA	TRBJ2-7	CSANTGGTYEQYF	TGCAGTGCAAACACGGGGGGAACCTACGAGCAGTACTTC
TRBV2	TRBD1	15	few	TRBJ2-5	CASSETGGSPQTQYF	TGTGCCAGCAGTGAGACAGGGGGTTCCCCCCAGACCCAGTACTTC
TRBV24-1	NA	13	NA	TRBJ2-3	CATSDLAVDTQYF	NA
TRBV29-1	NA	13	NA	TRBJ2-7	CSVDPSSYNEQYF	TGCAGCGTTGACCCTAGCTCCTACAATGAGCAGTACTTC
TRBV28	NA	15	NA	TRBJ2-7	CASSRPNVGLFEQYF	TGTGCCAGCAGCCGACCGAACGTTGGACTTTTTGAGCAGTACTTC
TRBV5-8	NA	14	few	TRBJ1-2	CASSLPGVKYGYTF	TGTGCCAGCAGCTTGCCGGGGGTGAAGTATGGCTACACCTTC
TRBV5-1	NA	13	NA	TRBJ2-2	CASSTLNTGELFF	TGCGCCAGCAGTACACTCAACACCGGGGAGCTGTTTTTT
TRBV7-9	NA	14	few	TRBJ2-2	CASFKVGNTGELFF	TGTGCCAGCTTCAAAGTGGGAAACACCGGGGAGCTGTTTTTT
TRBV6-5	TRBD2	13	NA	TRBJ2-5	CASSYSRGLEGYF	TGTGCCAGCAGTTACTCGAGAGGACTAGAAGGGTACTTC
TRBV5-1	TRBD1	15	few	TRBJ1-2	CASSLQSGQPYGYTF	TGCGCCAGCAGCTTGCAGTCGGGACAGCCATATGGCTACACCTTC